Shown below are 17 T cell receptor beta chains from a single sample sequenced in a study of cytomegalovirus exposure and HLA in healthy donors. This PCR relied on a set of 60 Vbeta primers and 13 Jbeta primers. Sequenced by immunoSEQ multiplex PCR; TCRdb stores in-frame clones only, minus some. This sample yields 150,000 to 200,000 clones, of which roughly 84% are seen a single time; roughly 0.23% belongs to the top ten. The material sequenced was PBMCs. The source is a girl under three years old in good health and CMV-seronegative.

The chain employs TRBV4-2 and TRBJ2-2, with D maybe TRBD1 (5 bases). V was trimmed by 1 base and J by 7 bases, leaving 10 bases between them. CDR3 size: 14 residues. Germline CDR1 is LGHNA and CDR2 is YNFKEQ. The CDR3 bases are TGTGCCAGCAGCCAAGGCAGGGATGACGGGGAGCTGTTTTTT. Protein: CASSQGRDDGELFF.

The gene calls are TRBV7-9 and TRBJ2-7, with TRBD1 matching 8 bases. CDR1 is SEHNR and CDR2 is FQNEAQ in the germline V gene (reference sequence). CDR3 length: 15 amino acids. With 5 bases clipped from V and 2 bases from J, the junction kept 8 bases outside the gene matches. The CDR3 bases are TGTGCCAGCAGCCCTCGGACAGGGAAAACCTACGAGCAGTACTTC. The encoded protein is CASSPRTGKTYEQYF.

This clone was detected only once. The chain has TRBV7-2 and TRBJ1-1, with TRBD1 matching over 7 bases. This CDR3 region has 15 residues. The germline V gene has CDR1 SGHTA and CDR2 FQGNSA. Trimming cost V 5 bases and J 0 bases; bases outside gene matches: 6. The CDR3 loop is CASSQGGDLNTEAFF. CDR3 nucleotide sequence: TGTGCCAGCAGCCAAGGGGGCGATTTGAACACTGAAGCTTTCTTT.

The genes are TRBV5-3 and TRBJ2-1, with 7 bases fitting TRBD1. TRBV5-3 is recorded as an ORF, its role being uncertain. The V segment lost 4 bases and the J segment 4 bases; nucleotides outside the gene matches: 11. This CDR3 is 16 amino acids long. CDR3 sequence: CARSPSHQDRYNEQFF. CDR3 nucleotides: TGTGCCAGAAGCCCGTCACATCAGGACAGGTACAATGAGCAGTTCTTC.

The chain employs TRBV6-5 and TRBJ2-1, with D unclear. The CDR3 has 13 amino acids. CDR1 MNHEY and CDR2 SVGAGI come from the germline V gene. V gave up 3 bases and J gave up 10 bases, with 13 bases separating them. In DNA, the CDR3 is TGTGCCAGCAGTTATCGCTTTTTGGCCGAGCAGTTCTTC. It translates to CASSYRFLAEQFF.

The chain carries TRBV9 and TRBJ1-1; the match to TRBD1 covers 8 bases. Trimming removed 4 bases from V and 11 bases from J; junction bases left unmatched: 7. The germline V gene encodes CDR1 SGDLS and CDR2 YYNGEE. This CDR3 is 12 amino acids long. This chain's CDR3 is CASSQTGAEAFF. In DNA form, the CDR3 reads TGTGCCAGCAGCCAGACAGGGGCCGAGGCTTTCTTT.

The count of this clone is one. CDR3: CASGILRRRGLKTFYNEQFF. DNA for the CDR3: TGTGCCAGCGGTATTCTTCGCCGGCGAGGACTAAAAACCTTCTACAATGAGCAGTTCTTC. The genes are TRBV27 and TRBJ2-1; tentatively, D is TRBD2 (6 bases). Germline CDR1 reads MNHEY; CDR2 reads SMNVEV (reference sequence). V lost 8 bases, J lost 3 bases, and 32 bases lay in between. The CDR3 length is 20 residues.

The rearrangement links TRBV7-2 to TRBJ2-5; 8 bases agree with TRBD2. J gave up 2 bases and V 5 bases, and 4 bases lay outside the gene matches. This CDR3 is built from 14 residues. The V gene's germline CDR1 is SGHTA and CDR2 FQGNSA. The CDR3 region is CASSQREWQETQYF. The DNA for the CDR3 is TGTGCCAGCAGCCAGCGGGAGTGGCAAGAGACCCAGTACTTC. Full variable domain (rest looked up from reference TRBV7-2 and TRBJ2-5): GAGVSQSPSNKVTEKGKDVELRCDPISGHTALYWYRQSLGQGLEFLIYFQGNSAPDKSGLPSDRFSAERTGGSVSTLTIQRTQQEDSAVYLCASSQREWQETQYFGPGTRLLVL.

The rearrangement uses TRBV25-1 and TRBJ1-3; D remains ambiguous. Germline CDR1 is MGHDK and CDR2 is SYGVNS. This CDR3 is built from 13 residues. V was shortened by 4 bases and J by 4 bases, with 8 bases between the two germline ends. CDR3 coding DNA: TGTGCCAGCAGTGTCCGACTGGGAAACACCATATATTTT. This gives the protein CASSVRLGNTIYF.

This chain uses TRBV30 with TRBJ2-7, with TRBD2 as a possible D gene (5 bases). V lost 4 bases to trimming and J lost 2 bases, with 12 bases between them. The CDR3 totals 13 residues. CDR1 and CDR2 (germline): GTSNPN, SVGIG (reference sequence). CDR3 sequence reads: CAWTSLGTYEQYF. The CDR3 nucleotides are TGTGCCTGGACTAGCTTGGGAACCTACGAGCAGTACTTC.

V usage is TRBV7-9 and J usage is TRBJ2-2; 10 bases are shared with TRBD1. CDR1 is SEHNR, CDR2 FQNEAQ, per germline (reference sequence). The CDR3 is made up of 17 amino acids. With V trimmed by 5 bases and J by 7 bases, 13 bases remained unmatched. The DNA of the CDR3 is TGTGCCAGCAGCCCACCCCGGGACAGGGGTTTGGGCGGGGAGCTGTTTTTT. The encoded protein is CASSPPRDRGLGGELFF.

CDR3 sequence reads: CASSEAAGAYEQYF. Written as DNA, the CDR3 is TGTGCCAGCAGTGAAGCGGCGGGAGCCTACGAGCAGTACTTC. The chain employs TRBV6-1 and TRBJ2-7; 7 bases are shared with TRBD2. V trimming: 0 bases; J trimming: 2 bases; junction bases outside the gene matches: 1. Per the germline V gene, CDR1 is MNHNS and CDR2 is SASEGT. The CDR3 has 14 residues.

The CDR3 DNA sequence: TGTGCCAGCAGCTTAGAGCAGGCGGATACGCAGTATTTT. Amino acids: CASSLEQADTQYF. The rearrangement links TRBV7-9 to TRBJ2-3; D is ambiguous. The CDR3 has 13 residues. Trimming removed 1 base from V and 6 bases from J, with 8 bases in between. Germline values: CDR1 SEHNR, CDR2 FQNEAQ (reference sequence).

This clone has only one observation. The chain joins TRBV7-8 to TRBJ2-5; 7 positions agree with TRBD1. The CDR3 totals 11 residues. V trimming: 11 bases; J trimming: 3 bases; junction bases outside the gene matches: 3. CDR1 and CDR2 (germline): SGHVS, FQNEAQ. CDR3 coding DNA: TGTGCCGAGGGGACAGAAGAGACCCAGTACTTC. Protein sequence: CAEGTEETQYF.

This clone occurred a few times. V and J are TRBV5-4 and TRBJ1-2, with D hard to call. Germline V lookup: CDR1 SGHNT, CDR2 YYREEE (reference sequence). This CDR3 contains 14 residues. V shed 0 bases and J shed 2 bases, with 8 bases lying between them. CDR3 sequence reads: CASSLASGNYGYTF. CDR3 in DNA: TGTGCCAGCAGCTTGGCCTCCGGGAACTATGGCTACACCTTC.

This clone was recorded only once. The rearrangement links TRBV18 to TRBJ1-4; D ambiguous. V was cut by 2 bases and J by 4 bases, with 14 bases left in between. Per the germline V gene, CDR1 is KGHSH and CDR2 is LQKENI. There are 16 residues in the CDR3. CDR3 in DNA: TGTGCCAGCTCACCATTAGGCGGGCTCATTAATGAAAAACTGTTTTTT. Amino acids: CASSPLGGLINEKLFF.

V usage is TRBV7-2 and J usage is TRBJ2-3, with TRBD2 as a possible D gene (6 bases). Germline V CDR1 and CDR2: SGHTA, FQGNSA. The ends were cut back, 2 bases at V and 4 bases at J, with 13 bases in the middle. The CDR3 is 15 amino acids. CDR3 DNA: TGTGCCAGCAGCTTACTGGCTAGCGCGGCAGATACGCAGTATTTT. Its protein product is CASSLLASAADTQYF.